The 3 T cell receptor beta chains given below trace back to one sample, sequenced in a study of beta chain features in type 1 diabetes. All of the isolated RNA was reverse transcribed, so expressed TCRB transcripts were sequenced. Sequenced by immunoSEQ multiplex PCR; TCRdb stores in-frame clones only, minus some. This table has about 250,000 clones, roughly 13% appearing once. Sequencing input: naive CD4+ T cells from blood. These receptors all stem from a woman aged 40 to 50 in good health.

This rearrangement joins TRBV4-3 to TRBJ2-7, with 8 positions matching TRBD1. The CDR3 has 17 residues. V shed 0 bases and J 4 bases; nucleotides not matched to a gene: 11. Looked up from germline, CDR1 is LGHNA and CDR2 is YSLEER. This CDR3 is CASSQDSPRGRIYEQYF. The CDR3 DNA reads as TGCGCCAGCAGCCAAGATTCCCCCAGGGGGCGAATTTACGAGCAGTACTTC.

CDR3 sequence reads: CASTKDMNTEAFF. Here the CDR3 DNA reads TGTGCCAGCACTAAGGACATGAACACTGAAGCTTTCTTT. The chain carries TRBV6-4 and TRBJ1-1, with a tentative D call TRBD1 (5 bases). V lost 7 bases to trimming and J lost 0 bases, with 9 bases between them. Germline values: CDR1 MRHNA, CDR2 SNTAGT. CDR3 length equals 13 residues.

Details on this clone: Within the sample, other DNA sequences also encode this same CDR3. This chain links TRBV14 with TRBJ1-2, with 8 bases aligning to TRBD1. J gave up 6 bases and V 4 bases, and 4 bases lay outside the gene matches. The germline CDR1 and CDR2 sequences are SGHDN and FVKESK. The CDR3 is 13 residues long. In DNA form, the CDR3 reads TGTGCCAGCAGCCCTCGACAGGGGCATGGCTACACCTTC. Translated: CASSPRQGHGYTF.